This T cell receptor beta chain was recorded in a study of blood T cell repertoires in COVID-19. Turning to the study itself: The study drew acute and convalescent COVID-19 samples from the United States, Italy and Spain. PBMCs, B-cell-depleted T cells, or T cells provided the cDNA or gDNA that made up the material.

Cohorts were determined from participant-reported clinical history. This CDR3 has 14 amino acids. CDR1 is LNHDA and CDR2 is SQIVND in the germline V gene (reference sequence). In the authors' workflow: Amplification of reference gene primers provided the estimated nucleated cell counts. Some clones are missing from TCRdb's copy, which holds only in-frame ones; the method was immunoSEQ multiplex PCR. From that table come the V and J calls and clone size; the DNA was used to work out D and trimming. The top ten hold 0.6% to 0.7% of the sample, which has roughly 450,000 clones, about nine tenths seen once. In the case of this clone: Germline and junction disagree at one end, which may indicate a read error.

J is TRBJ2-2 and V is TRBV19; D call uncertain. The clonotype comes from a man aged 18-30 years who had recovered from COVID-19. Sequencing was done on a sample of PBMCs or T cells enriched from blood (not recorded which). CDR3 in DNA: TGTGCCAGTAGAATAGGGTCGGGCACCGGGGAGCTGTTTTTT. Translating it yields CASRIGSGTGELFF.